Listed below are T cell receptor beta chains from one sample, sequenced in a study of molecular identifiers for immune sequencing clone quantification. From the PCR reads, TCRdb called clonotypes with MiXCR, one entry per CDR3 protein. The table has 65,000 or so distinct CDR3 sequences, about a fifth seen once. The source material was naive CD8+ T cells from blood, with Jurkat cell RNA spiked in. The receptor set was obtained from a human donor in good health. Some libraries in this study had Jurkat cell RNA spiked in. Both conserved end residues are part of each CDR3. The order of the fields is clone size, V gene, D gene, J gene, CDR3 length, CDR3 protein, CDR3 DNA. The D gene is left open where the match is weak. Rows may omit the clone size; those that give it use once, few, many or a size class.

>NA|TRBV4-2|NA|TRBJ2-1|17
CASRQGERVSPYNEQFF
TGTGCCAGCAGGCAAGGAGAGCGGGTTTCCCCCTACAATGAGCAGTTCTTC
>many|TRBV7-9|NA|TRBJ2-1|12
CASSLARGEQFF
TGTGCCAGCAGCTTAGCGAGAGGGGAGCAGTTCTTC
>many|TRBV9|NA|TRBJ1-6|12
CASRGNNSPLHF
TGTGCCAGCCGAGGGAATAATTCACCCCTCCACTTT
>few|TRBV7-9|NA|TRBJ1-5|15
CASSLSGSSNQPQHF
TGTGCCAGCAGCTTATCAGGTTCGAGCAATCAGCCCCAGCATTTT
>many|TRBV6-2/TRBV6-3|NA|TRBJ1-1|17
CASSYSIQSKDLGQAFF
TGTGCCAGCAGTTACTCGATCCAATCTAAGGACCTTGGGCAAGCTTTCTTT
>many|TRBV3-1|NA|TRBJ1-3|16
CASSQLFSGPGNTIYF
TGTGCCAGCAGCCAATTATTTTCCGGGCCTGGAAACACCATATATTTT
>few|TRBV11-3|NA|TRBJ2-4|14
CASSAAIVKNIQYF
TGTGCCAGCAGCGCCGCCATCGTCAAAAACATTCAGTACTTC
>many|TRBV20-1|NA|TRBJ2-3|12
CSARDRADTQYF
TGCAGTGCTAGAGATCGTGCAGATACGCAGTATTTT
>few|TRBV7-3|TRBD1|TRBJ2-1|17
CASSLQPGTGADNEQFF
TGTGCCAGCAGCTTACAGCCCGGGACAGGGGCCGACAATGAGCAGTTCTTC
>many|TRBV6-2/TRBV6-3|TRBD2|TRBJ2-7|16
CASSYSRLAGEYEQYF
TGTGCCAGCAGTTACTCGAGGCTAGCGGGAGAATACGAGCAGTACTTC
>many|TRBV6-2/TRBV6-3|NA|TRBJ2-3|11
CASDFEDTQYF
TGTGCCAGCGATTTTGAAGATACGCAGTATTTT
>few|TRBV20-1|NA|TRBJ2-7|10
CSAQHYEQYF
TGCAGTGCACAGCACTACGAGCAGTACTTC
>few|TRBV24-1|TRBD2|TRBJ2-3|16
CATSDLTSGSPDTQYF
TGTGCCACCAGTGATCTTACTAGCGGGAGCCCCGATACGCAGTATTTT
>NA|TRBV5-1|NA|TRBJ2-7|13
CASSFTGRYEQYF
TGCGCCAGCAGCTTTACAGGACGCTACGAGCAGTACTTC
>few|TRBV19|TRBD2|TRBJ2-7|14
CASSTSGRPYEQYF
TGTGCCAGTTCGACTAGCGGACGTCCCTACGAGCAGTACTTC
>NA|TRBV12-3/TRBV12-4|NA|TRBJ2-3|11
CASTLKDTQYF
TGTGCCAGCACCCTGAAGGATACGCAGTATTTT
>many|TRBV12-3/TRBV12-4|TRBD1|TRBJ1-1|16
CASSFRDRGMNTEAFF
TGTGCCAGCAGTTTCCGGGACAGGGGGATGAACACTGAAGCTTTCTTT
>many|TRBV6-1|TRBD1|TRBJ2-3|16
CASRVRRQGLTDTQYF
TGTGCCAGCAGGGTCCGTAGACAGGGATTGACAGATACGCAGTATTTT
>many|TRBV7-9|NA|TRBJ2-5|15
CASSRTDLPEETQYF
TGTGCCAGCAGCCGAACCGACTTGCCTGAAGAGACCCAGTACTTC
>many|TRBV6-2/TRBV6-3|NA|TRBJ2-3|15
CASSYGQISTDTQYF
TGTGCCAGCAGTTATGGTCAGATCAGCACAGATACGCAGTATTTT
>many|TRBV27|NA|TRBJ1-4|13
CASSFWGREKLFF
TGTGCCAGCAGTTTCTGGGGGCGAGAAAAACTGTTTTTT
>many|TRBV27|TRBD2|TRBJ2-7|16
CASSQRELGRYYEQYF
TGTGCCAGCAGCCAGCGGGAGTTAGGGCGATACTACGAGCAGTACTTC
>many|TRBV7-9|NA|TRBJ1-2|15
CASSSDGSPIYGYTF
TGTGCCAGCAGCTCCGATGGGAGTCCAATCTATGGCTACACCTTC
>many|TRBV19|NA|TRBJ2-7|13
CASSGAFSYEQYF
TGTGCCAGTAGCGGGGCCTTTAGCTACGAGCAGTACTTC
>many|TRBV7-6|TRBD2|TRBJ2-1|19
CASSFGGLAGGPLIHEQFF
TGTGCCAGCAGCTTCGGTGGACTAGCGGGAGGGCCGCTGATCCATGAGCAGTTCTTC
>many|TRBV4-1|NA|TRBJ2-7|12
CASSPDRSEQYF
TGCGCCAGCAGCCCCGACAGGAGCGAGCAGTACTTC
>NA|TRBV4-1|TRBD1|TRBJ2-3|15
CASSTRQGASDTRHF
TGCGCCAGCAGCACTAGACAGGGGGCATCAGATACGCGGCATTTT
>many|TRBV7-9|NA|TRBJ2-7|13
CASSLVGPYEQYF
TGTGCCAGCAGCTTAGTGGGCCCCTACGAGCAGTACTTC
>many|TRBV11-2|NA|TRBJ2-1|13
CASSRGTGNEQFF
TGTGCCAGCAGCCGTGGGACTGGCAATGAGCAGTTCTTC